A selection of T cell receptor beta chains follows, all from one sample in a study of follicular helper T cells after annual influenza vaccination. Profiled with immunoSEQ multiplex PCR; TCRdb holds only in-frame clones, not every one. The sample holds approximately 11,000 clones, more than 75% seen once. The material sequenced was CXCR5- memory CD4+ T cells sorted from blood, taken on the day of influenza vaccination. The receptors shown here come from an adult who received the influenza vaccine. CDR3s include the opening cysteine and the closing phenylalanine or tryptophan. Fields, in order: D gene, clone size, J gene, V gene, CDR3 protein, CDR3 DNA. The D gene is left open where the match is weak. Clone size is given for some rows only: seen once, a few or many times, or a class if the clone is expanded.

- | - | TRBJ1-2 | TRBV29-1 | CSTSDGATGGYTF | TGCAGCACCTCCGACGGGGCAACCGGCGGCTACACCTTC
- | - | TRBJ2-2 | TRBV5-1 | CASSFRGNTGELFF | TGCGCCAGCAGCTTCAGGGGAAACACCGGGGAGCTGTTTTTT
TRBD1 | - | TRBJ1-1 | TRBV7-9 | CASSWGQLVNTEAFF | TGTGCCAGCAGCTGGGGACAGCTAGTGAACACTGAAGCTTTCTTT
TRBD1 | - | TRBJ2-6 | TRBV28 | CASSLLGQGRAGANVLTF | TGTGCCAGCAGTTTACTGGGACAGGGACGCGCTGGGGCCAACGTCCTGACTTTC
- | once | TRBJ1-3 | TRBV5-6 | CASSSEGITPGNTIYF | TGTGCCAGCAGCTCAGAGGGGATTACGCCTGGAAACACCATATATTTT
- | - | TRBJ1-2 | TRBV4-1 | CASSQDDAGAYGYTF | TGCGCCAGCAGCCAAGATGACGCCGGGGCCTATGGCTACACCTTC
- | - | TRBJ2-2 | TRBV6-5 | CATKIGGVSAGELFF | TGTGCCACCAAGATAGGGGGAGTAAGTGCCGGGGAGCTGTTTTTT
- | - | TRBJ2-2 | TRBV29-1 | CSVEKNSAGELFF | TGCAGCGTTGAAAAAAACAGTGCCGGGGAGCTGTTTTTT
TRBD1 | - | TRBJ2-4 | TRBV2 | CASSEAGTGKNIQYF | TGTGCCAGCAGTGAAGCGGGGACAGGAAAAAACATTCAGTACTTC
- | - | TRBJ2-6 | TRBV5-6 | CASSLAGRRGSGANVLTF | TGTGCCAGCAGCTTGGCGGGGAGGCGGGGCTCTGGGGCCAACGTCCTGACTTTC
TRBD1 | - | TRBJ1-4 | TRBV28 | CASSLSGQGMRRKLFF | TGTGCCAGCAGTTTATCTGGACAGGGGATGAGGAGAAAACTGTTTTTT
- | - | TRBJ2-2 | TRBV7-8 | CASSLVVSGELFF | TGTGCCAGCAGCTTAGTTGTGTCCGGGGAGCTGTTTTTT
- | - | TRBJ1-2 | TRBV18 | CASSPGQGANYGYTF | TGTGCCAGCTCACCCGGCCAGGGAGCTAACTATGGCTACACCTTC
- | once | TRBJ1-1 | TRBV6-5 | CASSRTNTEAFF | TGTGCCAGCAGTCGTACAAACACTGAAGCTTTCTTT
TRBD2 | - | TRBJ2-1 | TRBV9 | CASSVGTSGNREFF | TGTGCCAGCAGCGTTGGGACTAGCGGTAATAGGGAGTTCTTC
- | - | TRBJ2-5 | TRBV7-6 | CASSLGRETQYF | TGTGCCAGCAGCTTAGGCAGGGAGACCCAGTACTTC
- | - | TRBJ2-1 | TRBV6-4 | CASSETLRPYNEQFF | TGTGCCAGCAGTGAGACCCTCCGGCCTTACAATGAGCAGTTCTTC
- | few | TRBJ1-3 | TRBV30 | CAWSVRQGIGNTIYF | TGTGCCTGGAGTGTACGGCAGGGTATTGGAAACACCATATATTTT
- | few | TRBJ2-7 | TRBV6-5 | CASRRTGQGGDEQYF | TGTGCCAGCAGAAGAACGGGTCAGGGGGGCGACGAGCAGTACTTC
TRBD1 | few | TRBJ1-5 | TRBV7-9 | CASSPGTGGQPQHF | TGTGCCAGCAGCCCCGGGACAGGGGGACAGCCCCAGCATTTT
TRBD1 | - | TRBJ1-3 | TRBV7-2 | CASSSLSLRQGPLGNTIYF | TGTGCCAGCAGCTCACTGAGCCTAAGACAGGGACCCCTTGGAAACACCATATATTTT
- | few | TRBJ2-7 | TRBV4-1 | CASSSYPGQGYEQYF | TGCGCCAGCAGCTCGTACCCGGGACAAGGCTACGAGCAGTACTTC
TRBD2 | - | TRBJ2-1 | TRBV19 | CASSGSGGAGEQFF | TGTGCCAGTAGTGGCAGCGGGGGGGCGGGTGAGCAGTTCTTC
- | once | TRBJ1-2 | TRBV29-1 | CSVDVVANYGYTF | TGCAGCGTTGACGTCGTTGCTAACTATGGCTACACCTTC
TRBD1 | - | TRBJ1-1 | TRBV11-2 | CASSLVAGGTVNTEAFF | TGTGCCAGCAGCTTAGTGGCCGGGGGGACAGTTAACACTGAAGCTTTCTTT
- | - | TRBJ2-7 | TRBV7-7 | CASSLRFTEDIYGEQYF | TGTGCTAGCAGCTTACGGTTTACAGAAGATATATACGGCGAGCAGTACTTC
TRBD2 | - | TRBJ2-3 | TRBV6-1 | CASSRLAGDTDTQYF | TGTGCCAGCAGCCGACTAGCGGGAGACACAGATACGCAGTATTTT
- | few | TRBJ2-5 | TRBV6-1 | CASSEFGSRGETQYF | TGTGCCAGCAGTGAATTCGGGAGTCGTGGGGAGACCCAGTACTTC
TRBD1 | once | TRBJ1-6 | TRBV7-8 | CASSLISGGNSPLHF | TGTGCCAGCAGCCTAATATCAGGGGGCAATTCACCCCTCCACTTT
- | few | TRBJ1-1 | TRBV5-4 | CASSFAVNTEAFF | TGTGCCAGCAGCTTCGCGGTGAACACTGAAGCTTTCTTT
- | - | TRBJ1-1 | TRBV7-6 | CASGTNTEAFF | TGTGCCAGCGGGACGAACACTGAAGCTTTCTTT
- | - | TRBJ1-5 | TRBV5-1 | CASRTTDSPNQPQHF | TGCGCCAGCAGAACTACGGACAGCCCCAATCAGCCCCAGCATTTT
- | few | TRBJ2-7 | TRBV11-3 | CASSLSGGGSYEQYF | TGTGCCAGCAGCTTAAGTGGTGGGGGTTCCTACGAGCAGTACTTC
- | few | TRBJ2-7 | TRBV5-6 | CASSSIPGRGSYEQYF | TGTGCCAGCAGCTCAATTCCGGGACGGGGCTCCTACGAGCAGTACTTC
- | - | TRBJ2-7 | TRBV6-6 | CASSHRETAYEQYF | TGTGCCAGCAGTCATAGGGAAACTGCTTACGAGCAGTACTTC
- | - | TRBJ1-2 | TRBV28 | CASSFPGGRSGYTF | TGTGCCAGCAGTTTCCCGGGGGGGCGAAGTGGCTACACCTTC
- | - | TRBJ1-5 | TRBV30 | CAYGHGNQPQHF | TGTGCCTACGGACATGGGAATCAGCCCCAGCATTTT
TRBD1 | - | TRBJ2-7 | TRBV15 | CATSSFQGAYYEQYF | TGTGCCACCAGCAGCTTTCAGGGGGCGTACTACGAGCAGTACTTC
TRBD2 | - | TRBJ2-7 | TRBV28 | CASTQTFSGLAGRSSYEQYF | TGTGCCAGCACCCAAACCTTTTCGGGACTAGCGGGCAGGAGCTCCTACGAGCAGTACTTC
- | few | TRBJ1-1 | TRBV7-2 | CASSLSYTEAFF | TGTGCCAGCAGCTTAAGTTATACTGAAGCTTTCTTT
- | once | TRBJ1-2 | TRBV13 | CASSLGRERGYTF | TGTGCCAGCAGCTTAGGAAGGGAACGCGGCTACACCTTC
- | - | TRBJ2-2 | TRBV7-8 | CASSLITANTGELFF | TGTGCCAGCAGCTTAATAACGGCGAACACCGGGGAGCTGTTTTTT
TRBD2 | - | TRBJ2-5 | TRBV5-1 | CASSFNGRAQETQYF | TGCGCCAGCAGCTTCAACGGGAGGGCCCAGGAGACCCAGTACTTC